The 28 T cell receptor beta chains presented below share a single source sample, sequenced in a study of blood T cell repertoires in COVID-19. Measured with immunoSEQ multiplex PCR; TCRdb has only the in-frame clones, and not every one. The sample shows 85,000 to 90,000 clones, more than 75% of them seen only once. Sequences were obtained from peripheral blood. The receptor set was obtained from a human donor in a cohort sampled during active COVID-19.

The chain carries TRBV7-8 and TRBJ2-1, with 10 bases aligning to TRBD2. V lost 5 bases to trimming and J lost 4 bases; unmatched junction nucleotides: 5. The CDR3 is 15 residues long. CDR1 is SGHVS, CDR2 FQNEAQ, per germline. The CDR3 protein is CASSPELAGYNEQFF. The DNA for the CDR3 is TGTGCCAGCAGCCCAGAACTAGCGGGATACAATGAGCAGTTCTTC.

CDR3 amino acids: CSIGTDYNQPQHF. The CDR3 DNA follows: TGCAGCATCGGGACAGATTATAATCAGCCCCAGCATTTT. The chain employs TRBV29-1 and TRBJ1-5, with 7 bases that match TRBD1. Germline V gene sequence: CDR1 SQVTM, CDR2 ANQGSEA. This CDR3 spans 13 amino acids. V was pared by 8 bases and J by 4 bases, with 8 bases of the junction left unmatched.

The CDR3: CASSIAGFGELFF. DNA for the CDR3: TGTGCCAGTAGTATAGCGGGTTTCGGGGAGCTGTTTTTT. The V call is TRBV19, the J call TRBJ2-2, with D unclear. CDR1 and CDR2 (germline): LNHDA, SQIVND (reference sequence). V lost 1 base and J 7 bases, leaving 7 bases between the germline ends. The CDR3 runs 13 residues. Looking up the rest from reference TRBV19 and TRBJ2-2 gives the full variable domain: DGGITQSPKYLFRKEGQNVTLSCEQNLNHDAMYWYRQDPGQGLRLIYYSQIVNDFQKGDIAEGYSVSREKKESFPLTVTSAQKNPTAFYLCASSIAGFGELFFGEGSRLTVL.

The V and J genes are TRBV5-1 and TRBJ2-1; weak D call: TRBD1 (6 bases). V lost 7 bases, J lost 8 bases, and 13 bases lay in between. Germline V gives CDR1 SGHRS, CDR2 YFSETQ. The length of the CDR3 is 12 residues. The CDR3, as DNA: TGCGCCAGCGGGTCAGGGGACCATGAGCAGTTCTTC. Its translation: CASGSGDHEQFF.

This clone was found once. This chain's CDR3 is CASRKGAGEDYEQYF. CDR3 nucleotide sequence: TGCGCCAGCAGAAAGGGTGCGGGAGAGGACTACGAGCAGTACTTC. The rearrangement links TRBV4-1 to TRBJ2-7, with TRBD2 identical over 7 bases. The V gene's germline CDR1 is MGHRA and CDR2 YSYEKL. The J segment lost 3 bases and the V segment lost 6 bases, leaving 11 bases of the junction unmatched. The CDR3 length is 15 residues.

The rearrangement links TRBV10-1 to TRBJ2-5, with D perhaps matching TRBD2 (5 bases). This CDR3 has 15 residues. Germline assignment: CDR1 WNHNN and CDR2 SYGVQD (reference sequence). Trimming cost V 0 bases and J 4 bases, with 12 bases left between them. The DNA for the CDR3 is TGCGCCAGCAGTGAGTCGAGGGTGGGTCCAGAGACCCAGTACTTC. This codes for CASSESRVGPETQYF.

This chain links TRBV11-2 with TRBJ2-2; D unclear. CDR1 is SGHAT, CDR2 FQNNGV, per germline. V lost 2 bases and J 5 bases, leaving 9 bases between the germline ends. This CDR3 has 14 residues. CDR3 loop: CASSLTRGTGELFF. CDR3 nucleotides: TGTGCCAGCAGCTTAACTCGAGGAACCGGGGAGCTGTTTTTT.

The chain links TRBV28 to TRBJ2-7; 16 nucleotides match TRBD2. V gave up 7 bases and J gave up 2 bases; unmatched junction bases: 2. The germline gives CDR1 MDHEN, CDR2 SYDVKM. CDR3 length equals 15 residues. CDR3 sequence: CASTGLAGGPYEQYF. DNA for the CDR3: TGTGCCAGCACGGGACTAGCGGGAGGGCCCTACGAGCAGTACTTC.

The chain joins TRBV10-1 to TRBJ2-4, with unresolved D. The CDR3 extends over 16 amino acids. Germline V gene sequence: CDR1 WNHNN, CDR2 SYGVQD (reference sequence). Trimming removed 5 bases from V and 0 bases from J, with 14 bases in between. The CDR3 region is CASSCPTELAKNIQYF. The DNA for the CDR3 is TGCGCCAGCAGTTGCCCCACAGAACTAGCCAAAAACATTCAGTACTTC.

This clone was seen only a few times. Other DNA sequences in this sample translate to the same CDR3. The chain's CDR3 is CASSSSPLNYGYTF. CDR3 coding DNA: TGTGCCAGCAGTTCTAGTCCCCTTAACTATGGCTACACCTTC. The V gene is TRBV28, the J gene TRBJ1-2; no clear D. The CDR3 runs 14 residues. Per germline, CDR1 MDHEN and CDR2 SYDVKM. Trimming cost V 4 bases and J 1 base, with 10 bases left between them.

The chain links TRBV5-1 to TRBJ2-5; TRBD1 matches at 7 bases. V shed 2 bases and J 4 bases; nucleotides not matched to a gene: 14. CDR1 is SGHRS, CDR2 YFSETQ, per germline. This CDR3 contains 17 residues. CDR3 amino acids: CASSFYPRQGQGETQYF. The CDR3 DNA sequence: TGCGCCAGCAGCTTCTATCCGCGACAGGGTCAAGGAGAGACCCAGTACTTC.

V is TRBV7-9 and J is TRBJ2-2; 7 bases match TRBD1. V lost 5 bases and J lost 1; bases outside the gene matches: 4. The CDR3 consists of 15 residues. CDR1 is SEHNR and CDR2 is FQNEAQ in the germline V gene (reference sequence). CDR3 sequence (DNA): TGTGCCAGCAGCCATAGACAGGGGAACACCGGGGAGCTGTTTTTT. It codes for CASSHRQGNTGELFF.

This clone was detected a few times. The chain uses TRBV7-9 and TRBJ2-3; a possible D gene is TRBD2 (5 bases). The CDR3 totals 12 residues. CDR1 and CDR2 (germline): SEHNR, FQNEAQ (reference sequence). The V end was cut by 5 bases, the J end by 8 bases, with 11 bases between. The CDR3 spells CASSPDYGTQYF. CDR3 coding DNA: TGTGCCAGCAGCCCTGACTATGGTACGCAGTATTTT.

The J gene is TRBJ2-1, the V gene TRBV28; 11 bases are a match to TRBD2. Unmatched junction bases numbered 6, after V lost 5 bases and J lost 9 bases. The CDR3 is 14 amino acids. The germline V gene encodes CDR1 MDHEN and CDR2 SYDVKM. This chain's CDR3 is CASSRSGRAGEQFF. DNA for the CDR3: TGTGCCAGCAGTCGTAGCGGGAGGGCCGGTGAGCAGTTCTTC.

J is TRBJ2-7 and V is TRBV7-8, with 7 bases matching TRBD2. The V gene's germline CDR1 is SGHVS and CDR2 FQNEAQ. The CDR3 sequence is 15 residues long. Trimming removed 5 bases from V and 7 bases from J; junction bases left unmatched: 14. The CDR3 is CASSPTTSPRWEQYF. In DNA form, the CDR3 reads TGTGCCAGCAGCCCAACGACTAGCCCGCGATGGGAGCAGTACTTC.

The chain uses TRBV7-8 and TRBJ2-1; 10 nucleotides line up with TRBD1. Trimming took 2 bases from V and 6 from J; bases not matched to a gene: 1. Germline V lookup: CDR1 SGHVS, CDR2 FQNEAQ. The CDR3 loop spans 14 amino acids. The CDR3 nucleotides are TGTGCCAGCAGCTTACGGGACAGGGGCAATGAGCAGTTCTTC. This sequence encodes CASSLRDRGNEQFF.

In DNA, the CDR3 is TGTGCCAGCATCCCCCCGCAAGGCGCGGACACTGAAGCTTTCTTT. As protein: CASIPPQGADTEAFF. This chain uses TRBV6-6 with TRBJ1-1; D remains unclear. Trimming removed 7 bases at V and 3 bases at J, with 18 bases between. Germline-derived CDR1 and CDR2 are MNHNY and SVGAGI (reference sequence). CDR3 size: 15 residues.

The chain recombines TRBV5-1 with TRBJ2-3; D is perhaps TRBD1 (5 bases). The CDR3 runs 15 residues. Trimming took 4 bases from V and 4 from J, leaving 16 bases between them. CDR1 and CDR2 (germline): SGHRS, YFSETQ. In DNA form, the CDR3 reads TGCGCCAGCAGCACTAAGGCAGCCAGGGCAGATACGCAGTATTTT. Protein sequence: CASSTKAARADTQYF.

The V call is TRBV29-1, the J call TRBJ2-1; the match to TRBD1 covers 9 bases. Trimming at V came to 6 bases and at J to 3 bases, leaving 6 bases not matched to a gene. The CDR3 runs 14 residues. Germline V gives CDR1 SQVTM, CDR2 ANQGSEA. The CDR3 spells CSVTGTGIYNEQFF. Here the CDR3 DNA reads TGCAGCGTGACGGGGACAGGGATCTACAATGAGCAGTTCTTC.

The rearrangement links TRBV9 to TRBJ1-1; D remains unclear. CDR3 length equals 14 residues. Germline assignment: CDR1 SGDLS and CDR2 YYNGEE. V shed 0 bases and J shed 5 bases, with 11 bases lying between them. CDR3 sequence (DNA): TGTGCCAGCAGCGTAGGACACTCCGGAACTGAAGCTTTCTTT. Its protein is CASSVGHSGTEAFF.

V usage is TRBV6-5 and J usage is TRBJ2-4, with 9 bases aligning to TRBD1. Trimming removed 5 bases from V and 7 bases from J; junction bases left unmatched: 3. Germline V gene data show CDR1 as MNHEY and CDR2 as SVGAGI. The CDR3 is 13 amino acids. DNA for the CDR3: TGTGCCAGCAGTAGGACAGGGGTGAACATTCAGTACTTC. Residues: CASSRTGVNIQYF.

The chain has TRBV11-1 and TRBJ2-7; possible D gene TRBD1, 6 bases. Germline CDR1 is SGHAT and CDR2 is FQDESV (reference sequence). The CDR3 spans 13 residues. Trimming shortened V by 3 bases and J by 3 bases, and 9 bases separated the two germline ends. CDR3 DNA: TGTGCCAGCAGCTTGGAACAGGGCTACGAGCAGTACTTC. Translation gives CASSLEQGYEQYF.

The CDR3: CASSLSGTVSNQPQHF. CDR3 in DNA: TGTGCCAGCAGTTTGTCCGGGACAGTTAGCAATCAGCCCCAGCATTTT. This chain joins TRBV27 and TRBJ1-5; TRBD1 matches 7 bases. The CDR3 covers 16 residues. Germline V gene lookup returns CDR1 MNHEY and CDR2 SMNVEV (reference sequence). The trim removed 3 bases at V and 0 bases at J, leaving 5 bases unmatched.

The rearrangement uses TRBV5-1 and TRBJ1-1; no clear D gene. CDR3 length equals 13 residues. Germline assignment: CDR1 SGHRS and CDR2 YFSETQ. Trimming removed 1 base at V and 1 base at J, with 5 bases between. CDR3 sequence: CASSLKANTEAFF. CDR3 DNA: TGCGCCAGCAGCTTGAAAGCGAACACTGAAGCTTTCTTT.

DNA of the CDR3: TGTGCCAGCAGCAGACCGGGACTAGTGGGGAACGAGCAGTACTTC. Protein sequence: CASSRPGLVGNEQYF. V is TRBV6-5 and J is TRBJ2-7, with 8 bases identical to TRBD2. After removal of 6 bases from V and 5 bases from J, the junction contained 12 bases not matched to a gene. The germline V gene has CDR1 MNHEY and CDR2 SVGAGI. The CDR3 length is 15 residues.

This chain uses TRBV11-2 with TRBJ2-1, with D possibly TRBD2 on 7 matching bases. This CDR3 region has 15 residues. Trimming pared 4 bases from V and 8 bases from J, leaving 18 bases between. Looked up from germline, CDR1 is SGHAT and CDR2 is FQNNGV. CDR3 coding DNA: TGTGCCAGCAGCTCCACTAGCGCCCAGGGGTATGAGCAGTTCTTC. It is translated as CASSSTSAQGYEQFF.

This clone has a handful of counts. In the same sample, other DNA sequences code for this CDR3. The chain has TRBV9 and TRBJ2-1; the match to TRBD2 covers 9 bases. The CDR3 extends over 16 amino acids. Germline V lookup: CDR1 SGDLS, CDR2 YYNGEE. V lost 0 bases and J lost 7; bases outside the gene matches: 8. The CDR3 nucleotides are TGTGCCAGCAGCGTAGGGGGCGGGGGGGCAAAGAATGAGCAGTTCTTC. Its translation: CASSVGGGGAKNEQFF.

The chain employs TRBV18 and TRBJ1-2, with 7 nucleotides matching TRBD1. V lost 3 bases, J lost 8 bases, and 9 bases stayed unmatched. The CDR3 spans 14 residues. Germline V gene lookup returns CDR1 KGHSH and CDR2 LQKENI. In DNA form, the CDR3 reads TGTGCCAGCTCACCCGACAGGGTCGCAGAAGGCTACACCTTC. Translated: CASSPDRVAEGYTF.